This T cell receptor (beta chain) stems from a study of tumor and adjacent non-tumor tissue in lung cancer. Findings and limits, study-wide: TCR diversity was significantly greater in tumor than normal lung tissue. Higher tumor TCR diversity was associated with shorter survival. Top 100 clones took a larger repertoire share in normal lung.

The CDR3 is 15 amino acids. V was trimmed by 0 bases and J by 10 bases, leaving 13 bases between them. Germline V lookup: CDR1 MNHEY, CDR2 SVGAGI. Three rounds of nested PCR, following a modified ARM-PCR protocol, produced the TCRbeta library. MiXCR, applied by TCRdb to the multiplex PCR reads, yields one record per CDR3 protein. The sample has about 110,000 distinct CDR3 sequences; approximately 84% are singletons. The template was RNA from unsorted bulk tissue. Details on this clonotype: Its specificity is not known. The CDR3 does not end in the conserved phenylalanine or tryptophan, so this is likely a read error.

The clonotype was recovered from an older man with non-small cell lung cancer. Source material: lung tumor tissue. The J gene is TRBJ1-6, the V gene TRBV6-5; D is unresolved. The CDR3 DNA follows: TGTGCCAGCAGTTACTCCCGGAACCCCAAATCACCCCTCCACTCT. Protein sequence: CASSYSRNPKSPLHS.